These 24 T cell receptor beta chains came from one sample sequenced in a study of cytotoxic CD8 clonotypes in ibrutinib-treated CLL. This table comes from immunoSEQ multiplex PCR, and its TCRdb copy is limited to in-frame clones, with some not included. The sample lists tens of thousands of clones; around 78% were seen once. The sequences come from PBMCs, collected after 24 months of ibrutinib treatment. These receptors were collected from a human donor with chronic lymphocytic leukemia.

The chain is built from TRBV6-5 and TRBJ2-7; perhaps TRBD1 as D (6 bases). With 8 bases removed from V and 2 bases from J, the gap between germline ends came to 10 bases. Germline V gene lookup returns CDR1 MNHEY and CDR2 SVGAGI. The CDR3 has 12 residues. The chain's CDR3 is CASGGATYEQYF. The CDR3, as DNA: TGTGCCAGCGGGGGCGCAACCTACGAGCAGTACTTC.

The chain employs TRBV5-6 and TRBJ2-7, with 14 bases that match TRBD2. In germline, CDR1 is SGHDT, CDR2 YYEEEE. The CDR3 spans 16 residues. The V and J ends lost 4 bases and 3 bases, in that order; junction bases with no gene match: 6. The CDR3: CASSGTSGSGDYEQYF. As DNA, the CDR3 is TGTGCCAGCAGCGGGACTAGCGGGAGCGGAGACTACGAGCAGTACTTC. Full variable domain (outside the CDR3, taken from reference TRBV5-6 and TRBJ2-7): DAGVTQSPTHLIKTRGQQVTLRCSPKSGHDTVSWYQQALGQGPQFIFQYYEEEERQRGNFPDRFSGHQFPNYSSELNVNALLLGDSALYLCASSGTSGSGDYEQYFGPGTRLTVT.

V is TRBV5-4 and J is TRBJ2-7; 8 positions match TRBD1. The CDR3 runs to 15 residues. Germline V gene data show CDR1 as SGHNT and CDR2 as YYREEE (reference sequence). With 4 bases clipped from V and 0 bases from J, the junction kept 6 bases outside the gene matches. The CDR3 region is CASSPRQGTSYEQYF. In DNA form, the CDR3 reads TGTGCCAGCAGCCCTAGACAGGGGACCTCCTACGAGCAGTACTTC.

The CDR3 is CASSLVASGRNEQFF. For the CDR3, the DNA is TGCGCCAGCAGCTTGGTGGCTAGCGGGAGGAATGAGCAGTTCTTC. The chain recombines TRBV5-1 with TRBJ2-1, with 11 bases that match TRBD2. The CDR3 extends over 15 amino acids. J was trimmed by 7 bases and V by 0 bases; bases with no gene match: 3. Germline V gives CDR1 SGHRS, CDR2 YFSETQ.

The chain recombines TRBV11-3 with TRBJ2-3, with unresolved D. This CDR3 is 14 amino acids long. The germline V and J ends were trimmed by 1 base and 0 bases, with 5 bases remaining between them. CDR1 and CDR2 from the germline V gene are SGHNT and YENEEA. The CDR3 DNA sequence: TGTGCCAGCAGCTTAGGAAGAAGCACAGATACGCAGTATTTT. It specifies CASSLGRSTDTQYF.

This chain joins TRBV18 and TRBJ2-2; D not certain. The CDR3 totals 14 residues. Trimming took off 5 bases at V and 2 bases at J, with 9 bases between the two ends. CDR1 KGHSH and CDR2 LQKENI come from the germline V gene. Written as DNA, the CDR3 is TGTGCCAGCTCAGCACAACAAAACACCGGGGAGCTGTTTTTT. It encodes CASSAQQNTGELFF.

The rearrangement uses TRBV6-1 and TRBJ2-2, with D possibly being TRBD2 (6 bases). The CDR3 has 11 residues. V was clipped by 10 bases and J by 6 bases, with 9 bases between them. Germline values: CDR1 MNHNS, CDR2 SASEGT. In DNA, the CDR3 is TGTGCCATCCCGGGGGCCGGGGAGCTGTTTTTT. Its translation: CAIPGAGELFF.

This clone was observed a few times. The J gene is TRBJ2-7, the V gene TRBV7-9; D remains unclear. Looked up from germline, CDR1 is SEHNR and CDR2 is FQNEAQ (reference sequence). The length of the CDR3 is 13 residues. Trimming shortened V by 5 bases and J by 2 bases, and 10 bases separated the two germline ends. The CDR3 coding sequence is TGTGCCAGCAGCCCCGAGCAGCCCTACGAGCAGTACTTC. This sequence encodes CASSPEQPYEQYF.

The chain uses TRBV4-1 and TRBJ1-4, with D possibly matching TRBD1 (6 bases). Germline-derived CDR1 and CDR2 are MGHRA and YSYEKL. The CDR3 extends over 15 amino acids. V was clipped by 2 bases and J by 7 bases, with 14 bases between them. The CDR3 coding sequence is TGCGCCAGCAGCCAACCGACCAGGGGAAGTGAAAAACTGTTTTTT. This encodes CASSQPTRGSEKLFF.

The chain is built from TRBV30 and TRBJ2-2; no clear D gene. The CDR3 totals 14 residues. Trimming removed 0 bases at V and 4 bases at J, with 9 bases between. The germline V gene encodes CDR1 GTSNPN and CDR2 SVGIG (reference sequence). The CDR3 DNA follows: TGTGCCTGGAGTGTGTTAGGGCGCACCGGGGAGCTGTTTTTT. This codes for CAWSVLGRTGELFF.

This clone occurred many times. The chain joins TRBV5-1 to TRBJ2-7; weak D call: TRBD1 (6 bases). V was pared by 4 bases and J by 2 bases, with 13 bases between. The CDR3 covers 14 residues. The germline V gene has CDR1 SGHRS and CDR2 YFSETQ. CDR3 nucleotide sequence: TGCGCCAGCAGCCGCGGACAGCAAACCTACGAGCAGTACTTC. It encodes CASSRGQQTYEQYF. Full variable domain (remainder filled in from reference TRBV5-1 and TRBJ2-7): KAGVTQTPRYLIKTRGQQVTLSCSPISGHRSVSWYQQTPGQGLQFLFEYFSETQRNKGNFPGRFSGRQFSNSRSEMNVSTLELGDSALYLCASSRGQQTYEQYFGPGTRLTVT.

V usage is TRBV10-3 and J usage is TRBJ1-1, with D possibly matching TRBD1 (6 bases). CDR1 and CDR2 from the germline V gene are ENHRY and SYGVKD. There are 15 residues in the CDR3. V lost 6 bases and J lost 1, with 15 bases in between. The CDR3 is CAIRDPGHPNTEAFF. Written as DNA, the CDR3 is TGTGCCATCAGGGACCCGGGACACCCGAACACTGAAGCTTTCTTT.

The chain recombines TRBV6-5 with TRBJ1-1; D not certain. This CDR3 contains 13 residues. Germline assignment: CDR1 MNHEY and CDR2 SVGAGI. V lost 9 bases and J 6 bases, leaving 17 bases between the germline ends. The CDR3, as DNA: TGTGCCAGTCGTAGGGCGGGGATCGCTGAAGCTTTCTTT. Its translation: CASRRAGIAEAFF.

Only a few counts were recorded for this clone. V is TRBV7-2 and J is TRBJ2-1, with 7 bases identical to TRBD2. The germline gives CDR1 SGHTA, CDR2 FQGNSA. This CDR3 has 17 amino acids. Unmatched junction bases numbered 14, after V lost 5 bases and J lost 4 bases. The CDR3 DNA follows: TGTGCCAGCAGCCGAGCTAGCGGTGGGGGAGCATACAATGAGCAGTTCTTC. This encodes CASSRASGGGAYNEQFF.

The chain joins TRBV5-6 to TRBJ1-5; 10 nucleotides line up with TRBD1. Germline lookup yields CDR1 SGHDT and CDR2 YYEEEE. Germline trimming cut 4 bases from V and 5 bases from J; bases unmatched to any gene: 6. This CDR3 spans 15 amino acids. The CDR3: CASSILGTGDQPQHF. The CDR3 DNA follows: TGTGCCAGCAGCATCCTCGGGACAGGGGATCAGCCCCAGCATTTT.

This clone was counted a single time. The genes are TRBV5-4 and TRBJ2-7, with TRBD1 matching 9 bases. The CDR3 contains 15 residues. CDR1 is SGHNT, CDR2 YYREEE, per germline (reference sequence). V was pared by 0 bases and J by 3 bases, with 4 bases of the junction left unmatched. In DNA, the CDR3 is TGTGCCAGCAGCTTGGTACAGGGGGCTCGCTACGAGCAGTACTTC. Its protein product is CASSLVQGARYEQYF.

The chain combines TRBV27 with TRBJ2-7; 15 bases are shared with TRBD2. Germline V gene data show CDR1 as MNHEY and CDR2 as SMNVEV (reference sequence). The CDR3 consists of 16 residues. V dropped 5 bases and J dropped 1; count of bases not matched to a gene: 3. CDR3 in amino acids: CASSPGLAGGSYEQYF. CDR3 coding DNA: TGTGCCAGCAGTCCCGGACTAGCGGGAGGGTCCTACGAGCAGTACTTC.

The chain combines TRBV7-2 with TRBJ1-5; no reliable D call. V shed 1 base and J shed 7 bases, with 8 bases lying between them. The germline V gene encodes CDR1 SGHTA and CDR2 FQGNSA. This CDR3 is 13 amino acids long. CDR3 nucleotides: TGTGCCAGCAGCTTAGTAGACCAACAGCCCCAGCATTTT. The encoded protein is CASSLVDQQPQHF.

The chain has TRBV5-4 and TRBJ2-7, with TRBD2 as a possible D gene (6 bases). V lost 4 bases and J lost 1, with 24 bases in between. The germline CDR1 and CDR2 sequences are SGHNT and YYREEE (reference sequence). There are 18 residues in the CDR3. CDR3 protein: CASSARLGGPSGSYEQYF. CDR3 DNA: TGTGCCAGCAGCGCACGTCTGGGAGGCCCATCTGGGTCCTACGAGCAGTACTTC.

The V and J genes are TRBV5-6 and TRBJ2-5, with 8 bases lining up with TRBD1. There are 16 residues in the CDR3. Germline V gene sequence: CDR1 SGHDT, CDR2 YYEEEE. The V and J ends lost 3 bases and 2 bases, in that order; junction bases with no gene match: 9. The CDR3 spells CASSSLTGVGQETQYF. The CDR3 DNA sequence: TGTGCCAGCAGCTCATTGACAGGGGTTGGGCAAGAGACCCAGTACTTC. Combining the CDR3 with reference TRBV5-6 and TRBJ2-5 gives the whole variable domain DAGVTQSPTHLIKTRGQQVTLRCSPKSGHDTVSWYQQALGQGPQFIFQYYEEEERQRGNFPDRFSGHQFPNYSSELNVNALLLGDSALYLCASSSLTGVGQETQYFGPGTRLLVL.

V gene TRBV19 combines with J gene TRBJ1-5; TRBD1 is a possible D gene (5 bases). CDR1 and CDR2 from the germline V gene are LNHDA and SQIVND (reference sequence). This CDR3 comprises 13 residues. The ends were cut back, 6 bases at V and 8 bases at J, with 14 bases in the middle. The CDR3: CASSKQVVEPQHF. The CDR3 DNA is TGTGCCAGTAGCAAACAGGTTGTGGAGCCCCAGCATTTT.

The chain carries TRBV11-2 and TRBJ2-1; no definite D call. Germline V gene data show CDR1 as SGHAT and CDR2 as FQNNGV. This CDR3 region has 11 residues. Deletions cut 6 bases from V and 7 bases from J, with 7 bases between. CDR3 protein: CASRSRNEQFF. In DNA, the CDR3 is TGTGCCAGCAGGTCGAGAAATGAGCAGTTCTTC. Filled out from reference TRBV11-2 and TRBJ2-1, the complete variable domain reads EAGVAQSPRYKIIEKRQSVAFWCNPISGHATLYWYQQILGQGPKLLIQFQNNGVVDDSQLPKDRFSAERLKGVDSTLKIQPAKLEDSAVYLCASRSRNEQFFGPGTRLTVL.

The rearrangement joins TRBV6-5 to TRBJ1-1, with no clear D. CDR1 and CDR2 from the germline V gene are MNHEY and SVGAGI. The V end lost 0 bases, the J end lost 0 bases, and 8 bases lay between the germline ends. The length of the CDR3 is 15 residues. The CDR3: CASSYSPDVNTEAFF. The CDR3 DNA is TGTGCCAGCAGTTACTCCCCGGACGTGAACACTGAAGCTTTCTTT.

This clone appeared once. The chain carries TRBV2 and TRBJ2-1; no definite D call. V was cut by 4 bases and J by 5 bases, with 9 bases left in between. The CDR3 totals 13 residues. Germline V gene data show CDR1 as SNHLY and CDR2 as FYNNEI. The CDR3 coding sequence is TGTGCCAGCAGTGGGAATTCAAACAATGAGCAGTTCTTC. Translated: CASSGNSNNEQFF.